A single TCR beta chain is shown here with its context. Its antigen is not known. The data are from a study of beta chain features in type 1 diabetes. In the study overall: The patient and healthy donor groups were comparable for age, gender and cell yields.

The study reverse transcribed the entire isolated RNA, so it sequenced expressed TCRB transcripts. TCRdb's table, derived via immunoSEQ multiplex PCR, lists solely in-frame clones and lacks some. The sample consists of roughly 730,000 clones, under 15% of them appearing once. Study observations and caveats: Researchers reported that naive, central memory and Treg TCRB repertoires appeared more similar in patients than in healthy donors. Junctions at VDJ sites from type 1 diabetes patients had fewer insertions and more deletions. All four CD4+ subsets from Type 1 diabetes patients carried moderately but significantly shorter TCRB CDR3s. PCR could preferentially amplify shorter templates, alike in patients and controls.

CDR1 is MGHRA and CDR2 is YSYEKL in the germline V gene. The CDR3 is 17 amino acids. The V and J ends lost 6 bases and 0 bases respectively, with 17 bases between them. The sequenced sample was naive CD4+ T cells from blood. This chain links TRBV4-1 with TRBJ2-2; a weak D match, TRBD1 (6 bases). The source of this sequence is a man aged 18 to 29 with type 1 diabetes. The CDR3 bases are TGCGCCAGCAGTCTCCTAGCCGGGACAACGAACACCGGGGAGCTGTTTTTT. Translating it yields CASSLLAGTTNTGELFF.